These 5 T cell receptor beta chains came from one sample sequenced in a study of T-cell memory formation after mild COVID-19. Using its own MiXCR run on the 5' RACE reads, TCRdb lists one record per CDR3 protein. In the table there are around 320,000 distinct CDR3 sequences, roughly a fifth of which are singletons. Sequenced input: PBMCs or a T cell subset sorted from them (not recorded which). The receptors shown here come from a man between 18 and 35 years old who had mild COVID-19 (a few samples of this study predate the infection). Cell type and time point are not known.

V gene TRBV30 combines with J gene TRBJ1-4; weak D call: TRBD1 (5 bases). CDR3 length: 13 residues. Germline V gene sequence: CDR1 GTSNPN, CDR2 SVGIG (reference sequence). V was shortened by 5 bases and J by 6 bases, with 13 bases between the two germline ends. The CDR3 spells CAWGGTSDEKLFF. The DNA of the CDR3 is TGTGCCTGGGGAGGGACCTCGGATGAAAAACTGTTTTTT.

V and J are TRBV7-2 and TRBJ2-7; 9 bases align to TRBD1. V lost 2 bases and J lost 2; bases outside the gene matches: 4. The CDR3 is made up of 15 amino acids. Germline assignment: CDR1 SGHTA and CDR2 FQGNSA. The CDR3, as DNA: TGTGCCAGCAGCTTAACCGGGACAGGGCCCTACGAGCAGTACTTC. Protein product: CASSLTGTGPYEQYF.

There are a few counts of this clonotype. The chain combines TRBV4-3 with TRBJ1-5, with a tentative D call TRBD1 (6 bases). The CDR3 length is 16 residues. Trimming took off 3 bases at V and 0 bases at J, with 12 bases between the two ends. CDR1 and CDR2 from the germline V gene are LGHNA and YSLEER. The CDR3 protein is CASSHDTGNSNQPQHF. Written as DNA, the CDR3 is TGCGCCAGCAGCCACGATACAGGGAATAGCAATCAGCCCCAGCATTTT.

Only a few counts were recorded for this clonotype. The gene calls are TRBV12-5 and TRBJ1-1, with 9 bases lining up with TRBD1. V gave up 1 base and J gave up 5 bases; unmatched junction bases: 2. The CDR3 sequence is 14 residues long. Germline V gene lookup returns CDR1 LGHNT and CDR2 FRNRAP. The CDR3: CASGLGTGVTEAFF. CDR3 nucleotides: TGTGCTAGTGGTTTGGGGACAGGGGTGACTGAAGCTTTCTTT.

This chain links TRBV7-9 with TRBJ1-4; D gene ambiguous. The CDR3 sequence is 13 residues long. CDR1 is SEHNR, CDR2 FQNEAQ, per germline (reference sequence). The V end lost 3 bases, the J end lost 4 bases, and 6 bases lay between the germline ends. Written as DNA, the CDR3 is TGTGCCAGCAGCTTGAGGGTTAATGAAAAACTGTTTTTT. As protein: CASSLRVNEKLFF.